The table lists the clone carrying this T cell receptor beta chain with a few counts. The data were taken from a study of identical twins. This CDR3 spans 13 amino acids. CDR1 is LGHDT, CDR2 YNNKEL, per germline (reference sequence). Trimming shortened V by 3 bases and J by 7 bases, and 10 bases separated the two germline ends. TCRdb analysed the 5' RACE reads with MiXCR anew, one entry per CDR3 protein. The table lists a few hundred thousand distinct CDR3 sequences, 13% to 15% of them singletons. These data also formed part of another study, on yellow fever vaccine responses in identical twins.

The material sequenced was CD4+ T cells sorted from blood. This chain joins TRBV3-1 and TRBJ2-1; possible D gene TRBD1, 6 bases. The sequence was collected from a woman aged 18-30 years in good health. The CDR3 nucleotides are TGTGCCAGCAGCCATGGGGGCGGTAATGAGCAGTTCTTC. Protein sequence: CASSHGGGNEQFF.